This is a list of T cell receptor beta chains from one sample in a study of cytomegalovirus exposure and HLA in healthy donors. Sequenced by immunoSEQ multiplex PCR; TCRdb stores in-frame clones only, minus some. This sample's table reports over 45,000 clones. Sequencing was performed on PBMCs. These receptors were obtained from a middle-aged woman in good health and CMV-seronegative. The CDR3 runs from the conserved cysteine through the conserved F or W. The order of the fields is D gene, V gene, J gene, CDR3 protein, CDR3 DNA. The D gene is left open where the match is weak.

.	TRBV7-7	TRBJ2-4	CASSLGNWGDKNIQYF	TGTGCTAGCAGCTTAGGGAATTGGGGGGACAAAAACATTCAGTACTTC
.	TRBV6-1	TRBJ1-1	CASTLTGSNTEAFF	TGTGCCAGCACCCTGACAGGATCGAACACTGAAGCTTTCTTT
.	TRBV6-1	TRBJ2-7	CASRRETASYEQYF	TGTGCCAGCAGGCGAGAGACAGCCTCCTACGAGCAGTACTTC
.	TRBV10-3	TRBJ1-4	CAISEQTNEKLFF	TGTGCCATCAGTGAACAGACTAATGAAAAACTGTTTTTT
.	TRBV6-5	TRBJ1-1	CASSYKHNTEAFF	TGTGCCAGCAGTTATAAACACAACACTGAAGCTTTCTTT
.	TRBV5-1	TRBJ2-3	CASSSDVQGHTQYF	TGCGCCAGCAGCTCCGACGTCCAGGGGCATACGCAGTATTTT
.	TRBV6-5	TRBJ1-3	CASSYSDKPGNTIYF	TGTGCCAGCAGTTACTCGGACAAGCCTGGAAACACCATATATTTT
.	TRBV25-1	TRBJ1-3	CASSGLAEGGLGNTIYF	TGTGCCAGCAGTGGACTGGCGGAAGGGGGTCTTGGAAACACCATATATTTT
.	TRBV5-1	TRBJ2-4	CASSPAGSAKNIQYF	TGCGCCAGCAGCCCCGCCGGGTCAGCCAAAAACATTCAGTACTTC
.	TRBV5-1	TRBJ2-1	CASSLAPDRQQFF	TGCGCCAGCAGCTTGGCCCCCGACAGACAACAGTTCTTC
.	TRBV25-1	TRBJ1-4	CASSESALSGEKLFF	TGTGCCAGCAGTGAATCAGCGCTATCGGGGGAAAAACTGTTTTTT
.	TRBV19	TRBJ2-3	CASSLGGVRDTQYF	TGTGCCAGTAGTCTAGGCGGGGTGAGAGATACGCAGTATTTT
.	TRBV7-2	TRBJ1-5	CASSFANPANNQPQHF	TGTGCCAGCAGCTTTGCCAACCCCGCTAACAATCAGCCCCAGCATTTT
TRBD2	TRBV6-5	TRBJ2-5	CASSRGLGSETQYF	TGTGCCAGCAGTCGCGGACTAGGATCAGAGACCCAGTACTTC